This record covers a single T cell receptor beta chain. Next came a second PCR, run for about 7 to 11 cycles, which used a sample-barcoded 5' primer along with a J-beta primer mix. TCRdb ran MiXCR on the 5' RACE reads and lists one entry per CDR3 protein. The table lists about 1.5 million distinct CDR3 sequences, under 55% of them singletons, with 4% in the top ten. The data originate from a study of blood T cells in healthy people across ages. Germline V CDR1 and CDR2: SGHTA, FQGTGA. Trimming at V came to 3 bases and at J to 0 bases, leaving 9 bases not matched to a gene. The CDR3 runs 19 residues. The study drew donors from healthy Caucasian individuals in Russia aged roughly 6 to 100. Approximately 10 milliliters was the volume of peripheral blood drawn from each donor.

Sequencing used blood. The chain links TRBV7-3 to TRBJ2-1; 12 positions match TRBD1. The sequence derives from a woman younger than 35 in good health. CDR3 in DNA: TGTGCCAGCAGCTTCCCCGGGACAGGGGGCAAAAGCTCCTACAATGAGCAGTTCTTC. Translation: CASSFPGTGGKSSYNEQFF.